These 17 T cell receptor beta chains were all obtained from the same sample, sequenced in a study of human T cells and chemical hapten exposure. TCRdb redid the calling of the RACE reads with MiXCR, one entry per CDR3 protein. The sample has fewer than 150,000 distinct CDR3 sequences; approximately 12% are singletons. Time point meaning: patch test 2, 6 weeks after DPC sensitization. Specified treatment: therapeutic diphenylcyclopropenone sensitization with weekly scalp DPC. The specimen comprised whole blood, sampled in connection with sensitization to the hapten diphenylcyclopropenone (DPC). Receptors were obtained from a woman in her forties or fifties with alopecia areata. Some clones in this sample may be carry-over from other donors' samples.

This clonotype was observed a handful of times. This chain's CDR3 is CASSFGSGRFQETQYF. The CDR3 region has the DNA TGTGCCAGCAGTTTTGGGAGCGGGCGCTTCCAAGAGACCCAGTACTTC. The J gene is TRBJ2-5, the V gene TRBV12-3 or TRBV12-4; perhaps TRBD2 as D (6 bases). V was pared by 3 bases and J by 1 base, with 15 bases between. The length of the CDR3 is 16 residues.

A few counts support this clonotype. The chain employs TRBV3-1 and TRBJ2-7; D remains unclear. Looked up from germline, CDR1 is LGHDT and CDR2 is YNNKEL (reference sequence). V was cut by 3 bases and J by 0 bases, with 0 bases left in between. This CDR3 comprises 11 residues. The CDR3 protein is CASSHSYEQYF. The CDR3 DNA follows: TGTGCCAGCAGCCACTCCTACGAGCAGTACTTC.

The rearrangement joins TRBV14 to TRBJ1-3; the D gene is possibly TRBD1 (5 bases). This CDR3 is 15 amino acids long. The V end was cut by 4 bases, the J end by 7 bases, with 17 bases between. The germline gives CDR1 SGHDN, CDR2 FVKESK. The CDR3 is CASSRYRWSVNTIYF. The DNA for the CDR3 is TGTGCCAGCAGCCGATACAGGTGGTCGGTGAACACCATATATTTT.

This clonotype was seen only a few times. The chain combines TRBV6-2 or TRBV6-3 with TRBJ1-5; 7 positions agree with TRBD1. The CDR3 runs 15 residues. CDR1 is MNHEY and CDR2 is SVGEGT in the germline V gene. The ends lost 5 bases at V and 0 bases at J; junction bases unmatched: 4. CDR3 in DNA: TGTGCCAGCAGTAAGGGACAGCATAGCAATCAGCCCCAGCATTTT. It codes for CASSKGQHSNQPQHF.

The chain joins TRBV20-1 to TRBJ2-1, with 9 bases lining up with TRBD1. This CDR3 is 14 amino acids long. Germline CDR1 is DFQATT and CDR2 is SNEGSKA (reference sequence). After removal of 3 bases from V and 7 bases from J, the junction contained 7 bases not matched to a gene. The CDR3: CSASVGTGINEQFF. The CDR3 coding sequence is TGCAGTGCTAGTGTCGGGACAGGGATAAATGAGCAGTTCTTC.

For this clonotype: One end of the junction does not line up with germline, which may come from a read error. In nucleotides, the CDR3 is TGTGCCAGCAGCCGACAGGTACAGCCCCGGCATTTT. Translating gives CASSRQVQPRHF. This chain uses TRBV28 with TRBJ1-5; D possibly corresponds to TRBD1 (6 bases). CDR1 is MDHEN and CDR2 is SYDVKM in the germline V gene. The CDR3 has 12 residues.

The V gene is TRBV9, the J gene TRBJ2-7; D perhaps matches TRBD1 (5 bases). This CDR3 spans 15 amino acids. Per the germline V gene, CDR1 is SGDLS and CDR2 is YYNGEE. Deletions cut 3 bases from V and 5 bases from J, with 18 bases between. The CDR3 nucleotides read TGTGCCAGCAGCGCCCAGGGCGGCTCCTTTCACGAGCAGTACTTC. Its translation is CASSAQGGSFHEQYF.

This clonotype was picked up a small number of times. V gene TRBV12-3 or TRBV12-4 combines with J gene TRBJ1-2, with D possibly TRBD1 on 5 matching bases. The CDR3 is 13 residues long. Between the trimmed V and J ends, which lost 5 bases and 4 bases, there was a span of 11 bases. CDR3 DNA: TGTGCCAGCAGTCGTCAGGGACTCTATGGCTACACCTTC. Protein product: CASSRQGLYGYTF.

On this clonotype: The junction departs from the called germline gene at one end, perhaps through a read error. This chain uses TRBV5-1 with TRBJ2-7; 7 bases align to TRBD2. This CDR3 comprises 14 residues. Germline lookup yields CDR1 SGHRS and CDR2 YFSETQ. The CDR3 is CASSVGTTSDEQYF. For the CDR3, the DNA is TGCGCCAGCAGCGTCGGGACTACCTCCGACGAGCAGTACTTC.

This clonotype was observed many times. The genes are TRBV6-5 and TRBJ2-7; TRBD1 is a possible D gene (6 bases). Germline loops: CDR1 MNHEY, CDR2 SVGAGI. The CDR3 has 15 amino acids. Trimming shortened V by 6 bases and J by 1 base, and 16 bases separated the two germline ends. The CDR3 region has the DNA TGTGCCAGCAGCTTAGGACAGCCGGGGTCCTACGAGCAGTACTTC. Translation: CASSLGQPGSYEQYF.

The V and J genes are TRBV7-2 and TRBJ1-5, with 7 bases that match TRBD1. The CDR3 loop spans 16 amino acids. J lost 2 bases, V lost 0 bases, and 4 bases had no gene match. Germline V gives CDR1 SGHTA, CDR2 FQGNSA. CDR3 bases: TGTGCCAGCAGCTTAGCGGAGGGGGCAGGCAATCAGCCCCAGCATTTT. Amino acids: CASSLAEGAGNQPQHF. The full variable domain, in which reference TRBV7-2 and TRBJ1-5 provide the parts outside the CDR3, is GAGVSQSPSNKVTEKGKDVELRCDPISGHTALYWYRQSLGQGLEFLIYFQGNSAPDKSGLPSDRFSAERTGGSVSTLTIQRTQQEDSAVYLCASSLAEGAGNQPQHFGDGTRLSIL.

The gene calls are TRBV10-3 and TRBJ2-3, with D tentatively TRBD1 or TRBD2 (5 bases each). The ends were cut back, 6 bases at V and 6 bases at J, with 16 bases in the middle. CDR1 is ENHRY, CDR2 SYGVKD, per germline. The CDR3 is 14 amino acids. This CDR3 reads CAISPGLSGDTQYF. CDR3 coding DNA: TGTGCCATCAGCCCGGGGCTTTCGGGCGATACGCAGTATTTT.

The chain uses TRBV20-1 and TRBJ1-1; D not resolved. Germline loops: CDR1 DFQATT, CDR2 SNEGSKA (reference sequence). V lost 6 bases and J lost 0, with 11 bases in between. The CDR3 extends over 13 amino acids. CDR3 loop: CSAVYGVNTEAFF. Written as DNA, the CDR3 is TGCAGTGCCGTCTACGGGGTGAACACTGAAGCTTTCTTT.

The rearrangement joins TRBV18 to TRBJ1-1; the D gene is possibly TRBD1 (5 bases). V gave up 2 bases and J gave up 2 bases, with 12 bases separating them. The germline CDR1 and CDR2 sequences are KGHSH and LQKENI. This CDR3 contains 15 residues. CDR3 nucleotides: TGTGCCAGCTCACCATTAGGGGTAGATAACACTGAAGCTTTCTTT. Protein sequence: CASSPLGVDNTEAFF.

Only a few counts were recorded for this clonotype. V and J are TRBV6-5 and TRBJ2-7, with TRBD1 identical over 11 bases. The V segment lost 2 bases and the J segment 2 bases; nucleotides outside the gene matches: 5. The germline V gene has CDR1 MNHEY and CDR2 SVGAGI. There are 16 residues in the CDR3. CDR3 region: CASSYAWTGGPYEQYF. In DNA, the CDR3 is TGTGCCAGCAGTTACGCTTGGACAGGGGGCCCCTACGAGCAGTACTTC.

This clonotype appeared a few times. The chain employs TRBV7-2 and TRBJ2-1; 11 bases line up with TRBD2. CDR3 length: 17 residues. The J segment lost 6 bases and the V segment lost 5 bases, leaving 12 bases of the junction unmatched. Germline V gene sequence: CDR1 SGHTA, CDR2 FQGNSA. In nucleotides, the CDR3 is TGTGCCAGCAGCCCCCGGGTAGCGGGAGGGCTAATCAATGAGCAGTTCTTC. Amino acid sequence: CASSPRVAGGLINEQFF.

This clonotype was seen at least ten times. The V gene is TRBV20-1, the J gene TRBJ2-3; D uncertain. Germline loops: CDR1 DFQATT, CDR2 SNEGSKA (reference sequence). This CDR3 spans 15 amino acids. Trimming removed 0 bases from V and 2 bases from J, with 12 bases in between. This chain's CDR3 is CSARDSRKATDTQYF. CDR3 DNA sequence: TGCAGTGCTAGAGACTCGCGGAAGGCCACAGATACGCAGTATTTT.